This T cell receptor beta chain was found in a study of regulatory T cells in long-lasting Graves disease. V lost 3 bases and J 5 bases, leaving 14 bases between the germline ends. Germline CDR1 and CDR2: SGHDT and YYEEEE. The CDR3 consists of 15 residues. This clonotype has at least ten counts. The antigen remains unidentified. As to time point: persistent/refractory GD, antithyroid drugs over 5 years with positive TRAb. Researchers made the TCR library from RNA that was extracted from PBMCs. General study results and limits: TCR diversity was lower in persistent Graves' patients (versus newly diagnosed ones).

HTBI primers from iRepertoire and Arm-PCR of CDR3 regions yielded the TCR beta libraries. TCRdb analysed the multiplex PCR reads with MiXCR anew, one entry per CDR3 protein. Among a few hundred thousand distinct CDR3 sequences listed, about 20% were seen once. The genes are TRBV5-6 and TRBJ1-4, with D unresolved. This clonotype was obtained from a female donor with Graves disease. The sample in question was peripheral blood mononuclear cells (PBMCs), obtained when the disease was refractory, from a patient treated with antithyroid drugs. In DNA form, the CDR3 reads TGTGCCAGCAGCTCGTTGAGGGCGGGAAATGAAAAACTGTTTTTT. Protein: CASSSLRAGNEKLFF.